One and the same sample provided the 5 T cell receptor beta chains below, sequenced in a study of blood T cell repertoires in COVID-19. Only in-frame clones appear in the TCRdb table, and some are missing; sequencing was by immunoSEQ multiplex PCR. The table includes approximately 160,000 clones, around four fifths detected once. Sequenced sample: PBMCs or T cells enriched from blood (not recorded which). The receptors were sampled from a man in his forties or fifties who had recovered from COVID-19.

J is TRBJ2-1 and V is TRBV7-3; D not resolved. CDR3 size: 13 residues. Trimming pared 1 base from V and 8 bases from J, leaving 9 bases between. Germline V lookup: CDR1 SGHTA, CDR2 FQGTGA. CDR3 sequence (DNA): TGTGCCAGCAGCTTAATTGTCCGGGATGAGCAGTTCTTC. Residues: CASSLIVRDEQFF.

V and J are TRBV4-3 and TRBJ1-2; no clear D gene. Germline-derived CDR1 and CDR2 are LGHNA and YSLEER. The ends were cut back, 1 base at V and 6 bases at J, with 12 bases in the middle. This CDR3 has 14 amino acids. The CDR3 DNA follows: TGCGCCAGCAGCCAAGCAGAGGGAGTACATGGCTACACCTTC. This translates into CASSQAEGVHGYTF.

The chain employs TRBV4-1 and TRBJ2-1; 8 positions agree with TRBD2. The junction had 13 bases not matched to a gene; V was cut back by 3 bases and J by 9 bases. The length of the CDR3 is 16 residues. Germline V gene data show CDR1 as MGHRA and CDR2 as YSYEKL. The CDR3: CASSHPFRGGKGEQFF. In DNA form, the CDR3 reads TGCGCCAGCAGCCACCCTTTCCGGGGGGGGAAGGGTGAGCAGTTCTTC.

V and J are TRBV7-9 and TRBJ2-3; 7 bases are shared with TRBD2. The germline V gene has CDR1 SEHNR and CDR2 FQNEAQ (reference sequence). The CDR3 has 16 amino acids. J was trimmed by 0 bases and V by 4 bases; bases with no gene match: 7. Written as DNA, the CDR3 is TGTGCCAGCAGCTCCCGGGGAGGGACTAGCACAGATACGCAGTATTTT. It yields the protein CASSSRGGTSTDTQYF.

The gene calls are TRBV5-6 and TRBJ1-2; 7 positions match TRBD1. V was clipped by 4 bases and J by 3 bases; unmatched bases: 6. The CDR3 is 14 amino acids. CDR1 SGHDT and CDR2 YYEEEE come from the germline V gene. CDR3 residues: CASSIPGQHYGYTF. The CDR3 nucleotides read TGTGCCAGCAGCATACCGGGACAGCACTATGGCTACACCTTC.